Each of the 17 T cell receptor beta chains below was sequenced from the same sample in a study of T cell changes during pregnancy in multiple sclerosis. Libraries were prepared by immunoSEQ multiplex PCR; TCRdb keeps only in-frame clonotypes and omits some of them. The sample has roughly 69,000 clones; roughly 93% are singletons. The material was peripheral blood, obtained in the third trimester of pregnancy. The receptors were gathered from a female donor with multiple sclerosis, enrolled in a pregnancy study.

In this sample, this clone turned up once. This sequence joins TRBV6-5 and TRBJ1-6; the D gene is possibly TRBD1 (6 bases). Trimming stripped 4 bases from V and 6 bases from J, with 13 bases between. Germline V lookup: CDR1 MNHEY, CDR2 SVGAGI. This CDR3 has 15 residues. The CDR3 coding sequence is TGTGCCAGCAGTTCACAGGGTCGGGGTAATTCACCCCTCCACTTT. It specifies CASSSQGRGNSPLHF.

The chain employs TRBV5-1 and TRBJ1-4; D is unresolved. Per germline, CDR1 SGHRS and CDR2 YFSETQ. Trimming took off 4 bases at V and 8 bases at J, with 15 bases between the two ends. The CDR3 spans 14 residues. The CDR3 is CASSSGSRREKLFF. The CDR3 bases are TGCGCCAGCAGCAGCGGGAGCCGACGGGAAAAACTGTTTTTT.

The chain joins TRBV4-3 to TRBJ2-3; TRBD2 matches at 9 bases. J gave up 0 bases and V 0 bases, and 1 base lay outside the gene matches. The CDR3 is 16 amino acids. Germline assignment: CDR1 LGHNA and CDR2 YSLEER. CDR3 bases: TGCGCCAGCAGCCAAGACCTAGCGGGGAGCACAGATACGCAGTATTTT. Amino acids: CASSQDLAGSTDTQYF.

The V call is TRBV5-6, the J call TRBJ1-2; TRBD1 agrees at 11 bases. CDR3 length equals 16 residues. V lost 5 bases, J lost 4 bases, and 10 bases stayed unmatched. Looked up from germline, CDR1 is SGHDT and CDR2 is YYEEEE. This chain's CDR3 is CASRFWTGGPLYGYTF. In DNA form, the CDR3 reads TGTGCCAGCAGATTCTGGACAGGGGGCCCTCTCTATGGCTACACCTTC. Drawing the rest from reference TRBV5-6 and TRBJ1-2, the complete variable domain is DAGVTQSPTHLIKTRGQQVTLRCSPKSGHDTVSWYQQALGQGPQFIFQYYEEEERQRGNFPDRFSGHQFPNYSSELNVNALLLGDSALYLCASRFWTGGPLYGYTFGSGTRLTVV.

The chain links TRBV30 to TRBJ2-7; TRBD1 aligns across 7 bases. Germline V gene lookup returns CDR1 GTSNPN and CDR2 SVGIG (reference sequence). CDR3 length: 15 amino acids. The junction had 8 bases not matched to a gene; V was cut back by 3 bases and J by 0 bases. The CDR3 is CAWSRAGTVSYEQYF. In nucleotides, the CDR3 is TGTGCCTGGAGCCGGGCCGGGACAGTCTCCTACGAGCAGTACTTC.

The CDR3 nucleotides read TGTGCCAGCAGCTTAAGAGGGACAGACCCTTCTGGGGGTGGCTACACCTTC. It yields the protein CASSLRGTDPSGGGYTF. The chain combines TRBV7-3 with TRBJ1-2; 7 positions match TRBD1. This CDR3 region has 17 residues. The germline CDR1 and CDR2 sequences are SGHTA and FQGTGA. V lost 1 base, J lost 7 bases, and 15 bases stayed unmatched.

This clone occurred once. Relative to the germline gene, one junction end is altered; a read error may explain this. Other nucleotide sequences from this sample produce the same CDR3. The V and J genes are TRBV5-1 and TRBJ2-7, with D hard to call. Germline V gene lookup returns CDR1 SGHRS and CDR2 YFSETQ. CDR3 size: 12 residues. DNA for the CDR3: TGCGCCAGCAGCCCCGGGTCGTACGAACAGTACTTC. It specifies CASSPGSYEQYF.

V usage is TRBV30 and J usage is TRBJ1-2; 12 bases map to TRBD1. CDR1 is GTSNPN, CDR2 SVGIG, per germline (reference sequence). This CDR3 spans 12 amino acids. V lost 7 bases to trimming and J lost 8 bases; unmatched junction nucleotides: 5. CDR3 loop: CASGQGAVGYTF. The CDR3 DNA sequence: TGTGCCTCGGGACAGGGGGCAGTAGGCTACACCTTC.

V is TRBV7-8 and J is TRBJ1-5; D perhaps matches TRBD1 (6 bases). Trimming took 3 bases from V and 5 from J, leaving 8 bases between them. CDR3 size: 13 residues. Germline V lookup: CDR1 SGHVS, CDR2 FQNEAQ. CDR3 amino acids: CASSLGADQPQHF. DNA of the CDR3: TGTGCCAGCAGCTTGGGGGCCGATCAGCCCCAGCATTTT.

The rearrangement links TRBV18 to TRBJ1-1; 8 positions match TRBD1. Germline CDR1 KGHSH, CDR2 LQKENI. The CDR3 has 11 amino acids. Trimming took 3 bases from V and 11 from J; bases not matched to a gene: 2. As DNA, the CDR3 is TGTGCCAGCTCACCTGACAGGGGCGCTTTCTTT. It yields the protein CASSPDRGAFF.

The V and J genes are TRBV7-9 and TRBJ2-3; D is undetermined. Trimming stripped 1 base from V and 2 bases from J, with 7 bases between. This CDR3 comprises 14 residues. CDR1 is SEHNR and CDR2 is FQNEAQ in the germline V gene (reference sequence). The CDR3 coding sequence is TGTGCCAGCAGCTTAGTACTCGCCACAGATACGCAGTATTTT. Translated: CASSLVLATDTQYF.

The V gene is TRBV7-3, the J gene TRBJ1-4; 9 nucleotides line up with TRBD1. Germline V CDR1 and CDR2: SGHTA, FQGTGA. The trim removed 6 bases at V and 8 bases at J, leaving 4 bases unmatched. The CDR3 is 13 amino acids. CDR3 nucleotides: TGTGCCAGCAGTTGGGACAGGGAAGAAAAACTGTTTTTT. Translating it yields CASSWDREEKLFF.

This sequence joins TRBV5-1 and TRBJ1-5, with D maybe TRBD1 (5 bases). V shed 4 bases and J shed 5 bases, with 13 bases lying between them. Germline V gene sequence: CDR1 SGHRS, CDR2 YFSETQ. This CDR3 has 14 residues. CDR3 nucleotide sequence: TGCGCCAGCAGCACGGGGGGGATAGATCAGCCCCAGCATTTT. Encoded protein: CASSTGGIDQPQHF.

The CDR3 here is CASSQDIQGVDEQFF. The DNA of the CDR3 is TGCGCCAGCAGCCAAGACATCCAGGGTGTAGATGAGCAGTTCTTC. The gene calls are TRBV4-3 and TRBJ2-1; D possibly corresponds to TRBD1 (5 bases). V gave up 0 bases and J gave up 8 bases, with 14 bases separating them. The CDR3 is made up of 15 amino acids. Germline V CDR1 and CDR2: LGHNA, YSLEER.

The rearrangement uses TRBV30 and TRBJ1-2; 8 bases agree with TRBD1. V dropped 0 bases and J dropped 0; count of bases not matched to a gene: 6. This CDR3 comprises 16 residues. Germline-derived CDR1 and CDR2 are GTSNPN and SVGIG (reference sequence). DNA of the CDR3: TGTGCCTGGAGTGTCGACAGGGGATTAGCTAACTATGGCTACACCTTC. It codes for CAWSVDRGLANYGYTF.

This sequence joins TRBV28 and TRBJ1-2; D remains ambiguous. The CDR3 length is 12 residues. CDR1 and CDR2 from the germline V gene are MDHEN and SYDVKM. V dropped 3 bases and J dropped 4 bases, with 6 bases sitting between them. The CDR3 nucleotides read TGTGCCAGCAGTTTGGAGGGCTATGGCTACACCTTC. It yields the protein CASSLEGYGYTF.

This clone was detected only once. Distinct nucleotide sequences in the sample also encode this CDR3. For the CDR3, the DNA is TGTGCCAGCAGCGACAGGGGCCACAATGAGCAGTTCTTC. Amino acid sequence: CASSDRGHNEQFF. The chain is built from TRBV6-4 and TRBJ2-1; TRBD1 aligns across 8 bases. The CDR3 length is 13 residues. Per the germline V gene, CDR1 is MRHNA and CDR2 is SNTAGT. Losses at the gene ends were 6 bases for V and 5 bases for J; bases not matched to a gene: 3.